The next 5 T cell receptor beta chains were all read from a single sample in a study of T cell changes during pregnancy in multiple sclerosis. The method was immunoSEQ multiplex PCR; TCRdb's version includes in-frame clones alone and lacks a portion of them. The table records about 89,000 clones, about 91% of them present only once. The sequenced sample was peripheral blood, obtained after pregnancy. These receptors came from a female donor in good health, enrolled as a control in a pregnancy study.

The CDR3 region has the DNA TGTGCCAGCGGGGACAGTGGCAATGAGCAGTTCTTC. This sequence encodes CASGDSGNEQFF. The chain uses TRBV6-5 and TRBJ2-1, with TRBD1 matching over 7 bases. Trimming cost V 8 bases and J 6 bases; bases outside gene matches: 4. The length of the CDR3 is 12 residues. In germline, CDR1 is MNHEY, CDR2 SVGAGI.

This chain connects TRBV7-6 to TRBJ1-2; D may be TRBD1 (5 bases). The CDR3 extends over 12 amino acids. Trimming removed 2 bases at V and 14 bases at J, with 15 bases between. From germline, CDR1 is SGHVS and CDR2 FNYEAQ. CDR3 region: CASSLSGGGITF. CDR3 sequence (DNA): TGTGCCAGCAGCTTATCCGGTGGGGGGATTACCTTC.

About this clone itself: Other DNA variants within this sample encode the same CDR3. The rearrangement joins TRBV29-1 to TRBJ2-3, with 8 positions matching TRBD1. The J segment lost 5 bases and the V segment lost 7 bases, leaving 8 bases of the junction unmatched. Germline V lookup: CDR1 SQVTM, CDR2 ANQGSEA. This CDR3 spans 13 amino acids. Here the CDR3 DNA reads TGCAGCGGTCTGGACAGGGTGGGAGATACGCAGTATTTT. Amino acids: CSGLDRVGDTQYF.

This clone was observed once. This chain joins TRBV19 and TRBJ1-2; D is perhaps TRBD1 (5 bases). The CDR3 runs to 13 residues. Germline CDR1 reads LNHDA; CDR2 reads SQIVND (reference sequence). The V end lost 11 bases, the J end lost 2 bases, and 15 bases lay between the germline ends. The CDR3 here is CAARDSWNYGYTF. As DNA, the CDR3 is TGTGCCGCGAGAGACAGTTGGAACTATGGCTACACCTTC.

This chain joins TRBV5-4 and TRBJ1-5, with TRBD1 identical over 8 bases. The CDR3 has 15 amino acids. Trimming took 3 bases from V and 2 from J; bases not matched to a gene: 4. Germline loops: CDR1 SGHNT, CDR2 YYREEE (reference sequence). The CDR3 protein is CASSYQGAGNQPQHF. Here the CDR3 DNA reads TGTGCCAGCAGCTACCAGGGGGCCGGCAATCAGCCCCAGCATTTT.